This T cell receptor (beta chain) comes out of a study of T cell changes during pregnancy in multiple sclerosis. CDR1 and CDR2 (germline): SGDLS, YYNGEE. This CDR3 comprises 17 residues. V lost 0 bases, J lost 1 base, and 4 bases stayed unmatched. Libraries were prepared by immunoSEQ multiplex PCR; TCRdb keeps only in-frame clonotypes and omits some of them. The sample includes around 47,000 clones, about 95% seen only once; the top ten take about 0.89%. The receptor was isolated from a female donor with multiple sclerosis, enrolled in a pregnancy study. Sequencing was performed on peripheral blood, taken in the second trimester of pregnancy. The J gene is TRBJ2-7, the V gene TRBV9, with 13 bases that match TRBD2. The CDR3 reads CASSVGTSGGGSYEQYF. The CDR3 nucleotides are TGTGCCAGCAGCGTAGGGACTAGCGGGGGCGGATCCTACGAGCAGTACTTC.